This is a list of T cell receptor beta chains from one sample in a study of cytomegalovirus exposure and HLA in healthy donors. The protocol was immunoSEQ multiplex PCR, while the TCRdb copy is restricted to in-frame clones and leaves out a portion. Counted here are around 220,000 clones, over 80% occurring once; the ten biggest clones make up 11% to 15%. Material for sequencing was PBMCs. Receptors were obtained from a woman aged 25 to 39 in good health and CMV-seropositive. The CDR3 runs from the conserved cysteine through the conserved F or W. D genes are given only for firm matches. The size field is filled for only some rows; it gives once, few, many or a size class.

d_gene	v_gene	abundance	j_gene	CDR3aa	CDR3nt
-	TRBV30	-	TRBJ2-1	CAWSLRADFNQFF	TGTGCCTGGAGTCTGCGCGCGGACTTCAATCAGTTCTTC
-	TRBV10-3	-	TRBJ2-2	CAISPSTGELFF	TGTGCCATCAGTCCTTCCACCGGGGAGCTGTTTTTT
-	TRBV6-1	-	TRBJ1-4	CASHWGSEKLFF	TGTGCCTCCCACTGGGGGTCCGAAAAACTGTTTTTT
-	TRBV7-2	-	TRBJ1-2	CASSLWNRDYGYTF	TGTGCCAGCAGCTTATGGAACAGGGACTATGGCTACACCTTC
-	TRBV10-3	once	TRBJ1-1	CAISKEGNTEAFF	TGTGCCATCAGTAAAGAGGGAAACACTGAAGCTTTCTTT
-	TRBV28	once	TRBJ1-2	CASSLPTQYSVDYGYTF	TGTGCCAGCAGTTTACCGACTCAATATTCTGTAGACTATGGCTACACCTTC
-	TRBV7-9	-	TRBJ2-7	CASRPGAGISYEQYF	TGTGCCAGCAGACCAGGGGCAGGCATATCCTACGAGCAGTACTTC
TRBD2	TRBV2	-	TRBJ2-7	CASSEELAGGRKQYF	TGTGCCAGCAGTGAAGAACTAGCGGGGGGCCGCAAGCAGTACTTC
-	TRBV5-6	-	TRBJ1-5	CASSLSGAHQPQHF	TGTGCCAGCAGCTTGAGCGGGGCCCATCAGCCCCAGCATTTT
TRBD2	TRBV4-1	-	TRBJ2-5	CASSSGLAETQYF	TGCGCCAGCAGCTCCGGACTAGCAGAGACCCAGTACTTC
TRBD1	TRBV13	-	TRBJ1-2	CASSDGQDYGYTF	TGTGCCAGCAGCGACGGACAGGATTATGGCTACACCTTC
-	TRBV27	-	TRBJ2-7	CASSLIGSSYEQYF	TGTGCCAGCAGTTTAATAGGGAGCTCCTACGAGCAGTACTTC
-	TRBV30	once	TRBJ2-5	CATSLGVLETQYF	TGTGCAACGTCGCTAGGGGTTTTGGAGACCCAGTACTTC
-	TRBV9	-	TRBJ2-1	CASSVASAAVSSYNEQFF	TGTGCCAGCAGCGTAGCCTCAGCGGCGGTGAGCTCCTACAATGAGCAGTTCTTC
TRBD1	TRBV18	-	TRBJ1-5	CASSPEQGSNQPQHF	TGTGCCAGCTCACCTGAACAGGGGAGTAATCAGCCCCAGCATTTT
TRBD1	TRBV29-1	-	TRBJ2-7	CSGRDRGSYEQYF	TGCAGCGGAAGAGACAGGGGATCCTACGAGCAGTACTTC
-	TRBV2	-	TRBJ2-1	CASSEFRFDEQFF	TGTGCCAGCAGTGAGTTCCGGTTCGATGAGCAGTTCTTC
-	TRBV5-1	-	TRBJ2-6	CASSLGASGANVLTF	TGCGCCAGCAGCTTGGGGGCGTCTGGGGCCAACGTCCTGACTTTC
-	TRBV7-2	-	TRBJ2-5	CASRLTLYQETQYF	TGTGCCAGCAGATTGACACTGTACCAAGAGACCCAGTACTTC
-	TRBV6-5	-	TRBJ2-7	CASRRSGDEQYF	TGTGCCAGCAGACGCTCAGGGGACGAGCAGTACTTC
TRBD1	TRBV29-1	-	TRBJ2-3	CSVETGGIDTQYF	TGCAGCGTTGAGACAGGGGGTATTGATACGCAGTATTTT
-	TRBV19	-	TRBJ1-1	CASSMQVNTEAFF	TGTGCCAGTAGTATGCAGGTGAACACTGAAGCTTTCTTT
-	TRBV6-4	-	TRBJ2-7	CASSELPGAYEQYF	TGTGCCAGCAGTGAATTACCGGGAGCCTACGAGCAGTACTTC
TRBD2	TRBV10-3	-	TRBJ2-2	CAISGLAGSTGELFF	TGTGCCATCAGTGGGCTAGCGGGAAGCACCGGGGAGCTGTTTTTT
-	TRBV2	-	TRBJ2-3	CASSEQGRINTDTQYF	TGTGCCAGCAGTGAACAGGGGCGCATAAATACAGATACGCAGTATTTT
-	TRBV10-3	-	TRBJ2-1	CAISVRGVGQFF	TGTGCCATCAGCGTACGAGGGGTAGGGCAGTTCTTC
-	TRBV30	once	TRBJ2-7	CAWSVAVYEQYF	TGTGCCTGGAGTGTAGCCGTCTACGAGCAGTACTTC
TRBD1	TRBV30	-	TRBJ2-5	CAWRRGDSQETQYF	TGTGCCTGGAGGAGAGGGGACAGTCAAGAGACCCAGTACTTC
TRBD2	TRBV7-2	-	TRBJ2-1	CASSFLAGEQFF	TGTGCCAGCAGCTTTTTAGCGGGGGAGCAGTTCTTC
TRBD2	TRBV5-6	-	TRBJ2-7	CASSPGLAGAIEQYF	TGTGCCAGCAGCCCCGGACTAGCGGGAGCTATCGAGCAGTACTTC
TRBD2	TRBV10-2	-	TRBJ2-5	CASIPGTSILGDRETQYF	TGCGCCAGCATCCCCGGGACTAGCATTTTAGGGGATAGAGAGACCCAGTACTTC
-	TRBV6-1	-	TRBJ2-7	CASGRYEQYF	TGTGCCAGTGGGCGGTACGAGCAGTACTTC
-	TRBV25-1	-	TRBJ2-7	CASSESGAANFYEQYF	TGTGCCAGCAGTGAATCGGGCGCGGCGAACTTCTACGAGCAGTACTTC
TRBD1	TRBV27	-	TRBJ1-2	CASSLSPPSGGDGYGYTF	TGTGCCAGCAGTTTATCACCCCCTTCAGGGGGAGATGGCTATGGCTACACCTTC
-	TRBV5-1	-	TRBJ2-6	CASSIGVDTGANVLTF	TGCGCCAGCAGTATTGGGGTCGACACTGGGGCCAACGTCCTGACTTTC
-	TRBV6-5	-	TRBJ1-1	CASSGGENTEAFF	TGTGCCAGCAGTGGGGGGGAGAACACTGAAGCTTTCTTT
TRBD1	TRBV6-1	-	TRBJ2-7	CASSDRRGQGAWEQYF	TGTGCCAGCAGTGACCGTCGGGGACAGGGGGCATGGGAGCAGTACTTC
-	TRBV27	once	TRBJ2-7	CASSSGTGSSYEQYF	TGTGCCAGCAGTTCGGGGACGGGAAGCTCCTACGAGCAGTACTTC
-	TRBV6-5	-	TRBJ2-1	CASSLKVRDSYNEQFF	TGTGCCAGCAGTTTGAAAGTACGGGACTCCTACAATGAGCAGTTCTTC
-	TRBV5-1	-	TRBJ2-7	CASSLIGRSIDEQYF	TGCGCCAGCAGCTTGATAGGCAGGAGCATCGACGAGCAGTACTTC
-	TRBV4-1	-	TRBJ2-1	CASSQNNFEGSYNEQFF	TGCGCCAGCAGCCAAAATAACTTCGAGGGCTCCTACAATGAGCAGTTCTTC
TRBD1	TRBV28	-	TRBJ1-2	CASRTGQLDYYGYTF	TGTGCCAGCAGGACGGGACAGCTCGACTACTATGGCTACACCTTC
-	TRBV4-1	few	TRBJ2-7	CASSYSNSYEQYF	TGCGCCAGCAGCTACAGTAACTCCTACGAGCAGTACTTC
-	TRBV27	-	TRBJ1-1	CASSVLGGVGTEAFF	TGTGCCAGCAGTGTACTAGGAGGAGTCGGGACTGAAGCTTTCTTT
-	TRBV7-9	few	TRBJ2-2	CASSLGGSATGELFF	TGTGCCAGCAGCTTAGGAGGGAGTGCCACCGGGGAGCTGTTTTTT
-	TRBV9	-	TRBJ2-2	CASRGRFGELFF	TGTGCCAGCAGGGGGCGGTTCGGGGAGCTGTTTTTT
-	TRBV6-5	-	TRBJ2-7	CASSNARRSYEQYF	TGTGCCAGCAGCAACGCCAGACGGTCCTACGAGCAGTACTTC
-	TRBV10-3	-	TRBJ1-2	CAISLKQGYYGYTF	TGTGCCATCAGTCTCAAACAGGGCTACTATGGCTACACCTTC
-	TRBV28	-	TRBJ1-2	CASSAPVGVNYGYTF	TGTGCCAGCAGTGCGCCCGTAGGGGTTAACTATGGCTACACCTTC
TRBD1	TRBV6-5	-	TRBJ1-1	CASSYGDRNTEAFF	TGTGCCAGCAGTTACGGGGACAGGAACACTGAAGCTTTCTTT
TRBD2	TRBV7-6	once	TRBJ2-1	CASSLDLSGGSSYNEQFF	TGTGCCAGCAGCTTAGATCTGAGCGGGGGCAGCTCCTACAATGAGCAGTTCTTC
TRBD1	TRBV7-2	-	TRBJ1-2	CASSLISGGAYGYTF	TGTGCCAGCAGCTTAATTTCAGGGGGCGCTTATGGCTACACCTTC
-	TRBV11-3	-	TRBJ2-7	CASSLVPGLVEQYF	TGTGCCAGCAGCTTAGTCCCTGGGCTGGTTGAGCAGTACTTC
TRBD1	TRBV5-1	-	TRBJ1-2	CASSSDRAGGYTF	TGCGCCAGCAGCTCCGACAGGGCGGGTGGCTACACCTTC
-	TRBV29-1	-	TRBJ1-1	CSVEGGPANTEAFF	TGCAGCGTTGAAGGGGGTCCCGCGAACACTGAAGCTTTCTTT
TRBD2	TRBV30	-	TRBJ2-7	CAWSVSPGLDRYEQYF	TGTGCCTGGAGTGTCTCCCCGGGACTAGATCGCTACGAGCAGTACTTC